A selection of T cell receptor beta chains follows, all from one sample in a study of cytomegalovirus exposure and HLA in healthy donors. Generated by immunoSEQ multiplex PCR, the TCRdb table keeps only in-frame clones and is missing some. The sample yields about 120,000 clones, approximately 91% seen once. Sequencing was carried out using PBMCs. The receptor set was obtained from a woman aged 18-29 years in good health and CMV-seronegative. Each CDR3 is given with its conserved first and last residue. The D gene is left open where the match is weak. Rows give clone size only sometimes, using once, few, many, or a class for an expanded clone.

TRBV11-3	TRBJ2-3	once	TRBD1	TGTGCCAGCAGCCCGGGACAGGGATATCCAGATACGCAGTATTTT	CASSPGQGYPDTQYF
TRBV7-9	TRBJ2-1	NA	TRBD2	TGTGCCAGCACTTCCCTAGCGGGAGGCAATGAGCAGTTCTTC	CASTSLAGGNEQFF
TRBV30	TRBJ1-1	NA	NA	TGTGCCTGGAGTGGGGGGCGAGGAGACACTGAAGCTTTCTTT	CAWSGGRGDTEAFF
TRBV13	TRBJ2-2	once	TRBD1	TGTGCCAGCAGGACAGGGACGCGCGCCGGGGAGCTGTTTTTT	CASRTGTRAGELFF
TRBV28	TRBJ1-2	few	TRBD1	TGTGCCAGCAGTCCGGACAGGGGGCGAAGACCTAACTATGGCTACACCTTC	CASSPDRGRRPNYGYTF
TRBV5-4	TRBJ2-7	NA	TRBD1	TGTGCCAGCAGCTTGGGGGGACAGGACCTTTGGGAGCAGTACTTC	CASSLGGQDLWEQYF
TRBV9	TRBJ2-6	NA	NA	TGTGCCAGCAGCGTAGTCTCCGGGGCCAACGTCCTGACTTTC	CASSVVSGANVLTF
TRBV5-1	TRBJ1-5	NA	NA	TGCGCCAGCAGCTTGGTCGGGGGGCGCGATCAGCCCCAGCATTTT	CASSLVGGRDQPQHF
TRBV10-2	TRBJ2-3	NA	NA	TGCGCCAGCAGAATTTTTATTTTCGATACGCAGTATTTT	CASRIFIFDTQYF
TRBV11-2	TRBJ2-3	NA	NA	TGTGCCAGCAGCTTAGATTTCGGTTCAACAGATACGCAGTATTTT	CASSLDFGSTDTQYF
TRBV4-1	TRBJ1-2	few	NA	TGCGCCAGCAAAACACTAGGACAGACCGTGGGAGGCTACACCTTC	CASKTLGQTVGGYTF
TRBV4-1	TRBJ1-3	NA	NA	TGCGCCAGCAGCCTGGACAACTCTGGAAACACCATATATTTT	CASSLDNSGNTIYF
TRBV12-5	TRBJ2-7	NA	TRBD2	TGTGCTAGTGGCCTGACTAGCGGGACCGAGCAGTACTTC	CASGLTSGTEQYF
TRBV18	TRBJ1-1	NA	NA	TGTGCCAGCTCACTCCAAGGGGGCACTGAAGCTTTCTTT	CASSLQGGTEAFF
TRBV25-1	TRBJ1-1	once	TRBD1	TGTGCCAGCAGTGAATTGGCAGGGGGCCCGAACACTGAAGCTTTCTTT	CASSELAGGPNTEAFF
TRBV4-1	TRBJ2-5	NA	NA	TGCGCCAGCAGCAGACAGGCCTTCCAAGAGACCCAGTACTTC	CASSRQAFQETQYF
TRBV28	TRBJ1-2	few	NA	TGTGCCAGCAGACTGGGCAGGGGTGGGGGCTACACCTTC	CASRLGRGGGYTF
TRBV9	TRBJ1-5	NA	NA	TGTGCCAGCAGCGTCGGGGGGAGCAATCAGCCCCAGCATTTT	CASSVGGSNQPQHF
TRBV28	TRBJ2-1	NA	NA	TGTGCCACGCGTCCCGGGACTTCGTCGGCGGGGCAGTTCTTC	CATRPGTSSAGQFF
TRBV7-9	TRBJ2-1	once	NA	TGTGCCAGCAGCTTAATTGCGGGGGCGGGAAATGAGCAGTTCTTC	CASSLIAGAGNEQFF
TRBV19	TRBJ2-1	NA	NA	TGTGCCAGTAGTATAGATCGACCGGGAAACTCCTACAATGAGCAGTTCTTC	CASSIDRPGNSYNEQFF
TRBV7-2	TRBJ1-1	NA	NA	TGTGCCAGCAGCTTAAGTTTAAGTCGGAGGTACACTGAAGCTTTCTTT	CASSLSLSRRYTEAFF
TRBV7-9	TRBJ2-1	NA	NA	TGTGCCAGCAGCCAGTATGAGCAGTTCTTC	CASSQYEQFF
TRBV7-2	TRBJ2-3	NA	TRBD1	TGTGCCAGCAGAAAAAGGGGGCTTGGGACAGATACGCAGTATTTT	CASRKRGLGTDTQYF
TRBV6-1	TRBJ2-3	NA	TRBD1	TGTGCCAGCAAGACAGGGGGGGATACGCAGTATTTT	CASKTGGDTQYF
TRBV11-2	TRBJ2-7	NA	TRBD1	TGTGCCAGCAGCTTAGACCCCGGGACAGGGTACTACGAGCAGTACTTC	CASSLDPGTGYYEQYF
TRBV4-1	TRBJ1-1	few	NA	TGCGCCAGCAGCCTACAGATGATGAACACTGAAGCTTTCTTT	CASSLQMMNTEAFF
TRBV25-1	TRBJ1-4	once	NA	TGTGCCAGCAGTGAAACGCAGGGCTCCACTAATGAAAAACTGTTTTTT	CASSETQGSTNEKLFF
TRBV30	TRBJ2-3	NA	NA	TGTGCCTGGAGCGGCGGTTATGGCACAGATACGCAGTATTTT	CAWSGGYGTDTQYF
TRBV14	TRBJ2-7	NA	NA	TGTGCCAGCAGCAAGCCGGGACTCATCTACGAGCAGTACTTC	CASSKPGLIYEQYF
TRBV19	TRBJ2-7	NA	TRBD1	TGTGCCAGTACAGAACAGTTTTGGACAGGGATCGGTCACGAGCAGTACTTC	CASTEQFWTGIGHEQYF
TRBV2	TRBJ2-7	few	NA	TGTGCCAGCACCCCAGGGAGGTACGAGCAGTACTTC	CASTPGRYEQYF
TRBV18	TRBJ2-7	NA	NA	TGTGCCAGCTCACCCGAAGACAAGAACTACGAGCAGTACTTC	CASSPEDKNYEQYF
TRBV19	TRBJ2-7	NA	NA	TGTGCCAGTAGAGGGTCCCAGGGGCAGTACTTC	CASRGSQGQYF
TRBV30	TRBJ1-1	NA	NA	TGTGCCTGGAGTAGAGGGATGAACACTGAAGCTTTCTTT	CAWSRGMNTEAFF
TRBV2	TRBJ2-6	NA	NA	TGTGCCAGCAGTGAAAGCCTCTCTGGGGCCAACGTCCTGACTTTC	CASSESLSGANVLTF
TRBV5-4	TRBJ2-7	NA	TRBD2	TGTGCCAGCAGATTGGGGGACTACCTCTACGAGCAGTACTTC	CASRLGDYLYEQYF
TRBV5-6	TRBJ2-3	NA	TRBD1	TGTGCCAGCACCATGGGGACAGGGGTGGCGGATACGCAGTATTTT	CASTMGTGVADTQYF
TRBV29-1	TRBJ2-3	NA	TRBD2	TGCAGCGTCCGGACTAGCGGGACTGATACGCAGTATTTT	CSVRTSGTDTQYF
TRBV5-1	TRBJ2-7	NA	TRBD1	TGCGCCAGCAGCGGGGGGGACAGGGGAAACGAGCAGTACTTC	CASSGGDRGNEQYF
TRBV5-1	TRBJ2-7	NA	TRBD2	TGCGCCAGCAGCGCTGGGTGGGGGACTACAGGCTACGAGCAGTACTTC	CASSAGWGTTGYEQYF
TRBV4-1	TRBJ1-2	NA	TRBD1	TGCGCCAGCAGCCATGGACAGGGGGCGACCTATGGCTACACCTTC	CASSHGQGATYGYTF
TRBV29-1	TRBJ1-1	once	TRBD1	TGCAGCGTCGGACAGGGGTCCTTCTCCGACACTGAAGCTTTCTTT	CSVGQGSFSDTEAFF
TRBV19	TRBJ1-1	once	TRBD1	TGTGCCAGTAGTACTGGGACAGACTACACTGAAGCTTTCTTT	CASSTGTDYTEAFF
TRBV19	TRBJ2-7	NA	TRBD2	TGTGCCAGTTCCCCTAGCGGAGCCTACGAGCAGTACTTC	CASSPSGAYEQYF
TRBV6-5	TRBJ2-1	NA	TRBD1	TGTGCCAGCAGTCCCCGGGACAGCTCCTACAATGAGCAGTTCTTC	CASSPRDSSYNEQFF
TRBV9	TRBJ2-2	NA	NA	TGTGCCAGCAGCGTAAGGGCAGGGGAGGGGGACACCGGGGAGCTGTTTTTT	CASSVRAGEGDTGELFF
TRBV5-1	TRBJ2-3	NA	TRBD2	TGCGCCAGCAGCTTGGAGCTAGCGGGAGGGATGAGCACAGATACGCAGTATTTT	CASSLELAGGMSTDTQYF